Described below is a single TCR beta chain sequence and its context. Authors' data handling: Reference gene primer amplification gave nucleated cell count estimates. This table comes from immunoSEQ multiplex PCR, and its TCRdb copy is limited to in-frame clones, with some not included. V, J and clone size reflect that table, while D and trimming were determined from the DNA. The sample has about 160,000 clones, about 85% seen once. These data are taken from a study of blood T cell repertoires in COVID-19. Study overall: From the United States, Italy and Spain came samples of acute and convalescent COVID-19. PBMCs, B-cell-depleted T cells, or T cells were the source of the cDNA or gDNA that made up the material.

Germline assignment: CDR1 MNHNY and CDR2 SVGAGI (reference sequence). Trimming cost V 6 bases and J 4 bases; bases outside gene matches: 8. The CDR3 consists of 16 residues. Sequencing used peripheral blood. This chain joins TRBV6-6 and TRBJ1-6, with 8 bases fitting TRBD1. The receptor was derived from a human donor with acute or convalescent COVID-19. The donor label of this sample is uncertain. CDR3 sequence reads: CASSPGQGSYNSPLHF. The CDR3 DNA reads TGTGCCAGCAGCCCAGGACAGGGCTCTTATAATTCACCCCTCCACTTT.